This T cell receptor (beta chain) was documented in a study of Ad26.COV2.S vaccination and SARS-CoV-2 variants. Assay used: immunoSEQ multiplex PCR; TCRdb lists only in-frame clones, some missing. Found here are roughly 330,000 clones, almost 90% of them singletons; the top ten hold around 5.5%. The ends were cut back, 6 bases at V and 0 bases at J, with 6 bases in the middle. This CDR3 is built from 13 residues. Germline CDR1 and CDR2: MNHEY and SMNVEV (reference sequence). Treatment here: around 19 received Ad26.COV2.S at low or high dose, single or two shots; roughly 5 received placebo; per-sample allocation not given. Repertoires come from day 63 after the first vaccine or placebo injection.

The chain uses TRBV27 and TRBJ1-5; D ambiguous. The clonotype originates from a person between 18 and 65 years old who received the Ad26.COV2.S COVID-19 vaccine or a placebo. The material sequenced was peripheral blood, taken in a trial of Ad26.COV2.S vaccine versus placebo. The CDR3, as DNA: TGTGCCAGCAGGGCATATAGCAATCAGCCCCAGCATTTT. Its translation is CASRAYSNQPQHF.